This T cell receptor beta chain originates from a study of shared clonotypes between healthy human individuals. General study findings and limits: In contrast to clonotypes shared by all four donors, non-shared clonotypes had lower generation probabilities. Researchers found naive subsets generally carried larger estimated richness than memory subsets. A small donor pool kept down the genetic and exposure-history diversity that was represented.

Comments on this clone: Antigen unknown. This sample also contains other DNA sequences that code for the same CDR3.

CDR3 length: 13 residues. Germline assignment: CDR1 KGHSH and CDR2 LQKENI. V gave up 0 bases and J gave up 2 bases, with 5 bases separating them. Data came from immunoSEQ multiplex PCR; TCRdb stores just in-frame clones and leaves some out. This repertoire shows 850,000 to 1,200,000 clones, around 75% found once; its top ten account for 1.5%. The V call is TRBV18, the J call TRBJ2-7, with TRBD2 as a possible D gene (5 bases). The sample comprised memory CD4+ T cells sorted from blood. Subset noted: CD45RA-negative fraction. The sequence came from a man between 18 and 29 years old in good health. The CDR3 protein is CASSPPGAYEQYF. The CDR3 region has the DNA TGTGCCAGCTCACCACCCGGGGCCTACGAGCAGTACTTC. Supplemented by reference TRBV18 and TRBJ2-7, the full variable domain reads NAGVMQNPRHLVRRRGQEARLRCSPMKGHSHVYWYRQLPEEGLKFMVYLQKENIIDESGMPKERFSAEFPKEGPSILRIQQVVRGDSAAYFCASSPPGAYEQYFGPGTRLTVT.